This T cell receptor (beta chain) was identified in a study of early T cells in non-severe SARS-CoV-2 infection. Looking at the study overall: Sequencing used unsorted whole-blood bulk RNA, so chains lack pairing. Study outcomes and limitations: VDJdb-based matching was biased toward anti-spike CD8 responses and missed private and CD4 specificities.

There are a few counts of this clonotype. Antigen unknown. V lost 11 bases and J 2 bases, leaving 13 bases between the germline ends. The CDR3 runs 13 residues. Germline V gene data show CDR1 as MDHEN and CDR2 as SYDVKM. Individual cDNA molecules received unique molecular identifiers during library preparation. Each CDR3 protein gets one entry after TCRdb re-called the 5' RACE reads with MiXCR. Found here are roughly 100,000 distinct CDR3 sequences, over 10% of them singletons; the top ten hold around 2.4%. This TCR was sampled from an adult who was a healthcare worker with PCR-confirmed SARS-CoV-2 infection or an uninfected control (not recorded which). Sequenced material: whole blood. The chain combines TRBV28 with TRBJ1-5; the D gene is possibly TRBD1 (5 bases). The chain's CDR3 is CAGGGGGNQPQHF. The CDR3 DNA follows: TGTGCCGGCGGGGGAGGTGGCAATCAGCCCCAGCATTTT.